Listed below are T cell receptor beta chains from one sample, sequenced in a study of blood T cells in healthy people across ages. TCRdb called the 5' RACE reads again in MiXCR, with one record for every CDR3 protein. The sample lists hundreds of thousands of distinct CDR3 sequences; around two fifths were seen once. Sequenced material: blood. The receptors were sampled from a man of 80 years or more in good health. The CDR3 runs from the conserved cysteine through the conserved F or W. The D gene is left open where the match is weak. Clone size is not always given. Where it is, it says once, few, many or a class for expanded clones.

j_gene,v_gene,abundance,d_gene,CDR3nt,CDR3aa
TRBJ1-2,TRBV27,.,TRBD1,TGTGCCAGCAGTTTACTACAGGGGGCGAAGGGCTACACCTTC,CASSLLQGAKGYTF
TRBJ2-7,TRBV25-1,.,.,TGTGCCAGCGCAAGGGGAGGATCCTACGAGCAGTACTTC,CASARGGSYEQYF
TRBJ1-1,TRBV5-1,few,.,TGCGCCAGCAGCTTCGACAGGCCGGTGAACACTGAAGCTTTCTTT,CASSFDRPVNTEAFF
TRBJ1-2,TRBV12-3/TRBV12-4,few,.,TGTGCCAGCACCCCCATCCAGGCAGGCCAGTCGGGCTACACCTTC,CASTPIQAGQSGYTF
TRBJ1-6,TRBV20-1,.,.,TGCAGTGCTAGAGATGGGGGAGGAAATTCACCCCTCCACTTT,CSARDGGGNSPLHF
TRBJ2-1,TRBV6-5,.,.,TGTGCCAGCAGTTACGCGAAGCTCTACAATGAGCAGTTCTTC,CASSYAKLYNEQFF
TRBJ1-5,TRBV18,.,TRBD1,TGTGCCAGCTCACCGGGACAGGGATTGATTAGCAATCAGCCCCAGCATTTT,CASSPGQGLISNQPQHF
TRBJ2-7,TRBV7-2,few,.,TGTGCCAGCAGCTTGGAAATAGCCAGGGAGGACGAGCAGTACTTC,CASSLEIAREDEQYF
TRBJ2-5,TRBV12-3/TRBV12-4,.,TRBD1,TGTGCCAGCAGTTGGGGACAGGGTATGTACTTC,CASSWGQGMYF
TRBJ2-1,TRBV29-1,many,.,TGCAGCGTTGAGGATTCCAGACGATCCCTCTCCTACAATGAGCAGTTCTTC,CSVEDSRRSLSYNEQFF
TRBJ2-1,TRBV12-3/TRBV12-4,few,TRBD2,TGTGCCAGCAGCGGGGGGGCTCGGAATGAGCAGTTCTTC,CASSGGARNEQFF
TRBJ2-3,TRBV29-1,.,.,TGCAGCGTTGAGGCGCGGGTGTTAGATACGCAGTATTTT,CSVEARVLDTQYF
TRBJ1-6,TRBV5-1,.,TRBD1,TGCGCCAGCAGCTCTGGGACAGGGGCGGCGAATTCACCCCTCCACTTT,CASSSGTGAANSPLHF
TRBJ2-5,TRBV6-1,.,.,TGTGCCAGCAGCAAGGGTGGGGCCCGCTCCCAAGAGACCCAGTACTTC,CASSKGGARSQETQYF
TRBJ2-3,TRBV4-1,.,.,TGCGCCAGCAGCCAAGAAGGGAGCGGAAGTCCCGGGGATACGCAGTATTTT,CASSQEGSGSPGDTQYF
TRBJ2-5,TRBV6-1,.,TRBD2,TGTGCCAGCACGGGAGGCAGGGAGTTCTTAGAGACCCAGTACTTC,CASTGGREFLETQYF
TRBJ2-1,TRBV29-1,.,TRBD1,TGCAGCGTTGTAAGGGACAGGGCCTCCTACAATGAGCAGTTCTTC,CSVVRDRASYNEQFF
TRBJ2-7,TRBV10-3,.,TRBD1,TGTGCCATCAGGCCGACAGGGGCTCTTTGCGAGCAGTACTTC,CAIRPTGALCEQYF
TRBJ2-7,TRBV4-1,.,TRBD1,TGCGCCAGCAGCTATTCGGGACAGAGCTCCTACGAGCAGTACTTC,CASSYSGQSSYEQYF
TRBJ2-1,TRBV6-2/TRBV6-3,many,TRBD2,TGTGCCAGCAGCCCCGGGACTAGCGGCGACAATGAGCAGTTCTTC,CASSPGTSGDNEQFF
TRBJ1-2,TRBV7-2,.,TRBD1,TGTGCCAGCAGCCCGACCACCTTGGACAGGGGTTTTGATGGCTACACCTTC,CASSPTTLDRGFDGYTF
TRBJ2-1,TRBV14,few,.,TGTGCCAGCAGCGAGCGGGTGGCGAGCAATGAGCAGTTCTTC,CASSERVASNEQFF